This T cell receptor beta chain stems from a study of OX40 agonist ivuxolimab in advanced cancers. Study results and limitations: Relative to CD4+ cells, CD8+ T cells on average had more expanded clones.

Deletions cut 5 bases from V and 7 bases from J, with 18 bases between. The CDR3 has 15 residues. Germline V gene sequence: CDR1 PRHDT, CDR2 FYEKMQ (reference sequence). Assay used: immunoSEQ multiplex PCR; TCRdb lists only in-frame clones, some missing. The data contain around 69,000 clones, less than 90% of them singletons. The table lists this clone with a count of one. Its antigen is still unknown. The chain has TRBV13 and TRBJ2-1; no reliable D call. The sample was CD4+ or CD8+ T cells sorted from blood, taken in a trial of the OX40 agonist ivuxolimab. The receptor's source is an adult with an advanced solid tumor such as melanoma, head and neck, liver or kidney cancer. The CDR3 sequence is CASSVPGPSWNEQFF. In DNA form, the CDR3 reads TGTGCCAGCAGCGTTCCGGGTCCTTCCTGGAATGAGCAGTTCTTC.